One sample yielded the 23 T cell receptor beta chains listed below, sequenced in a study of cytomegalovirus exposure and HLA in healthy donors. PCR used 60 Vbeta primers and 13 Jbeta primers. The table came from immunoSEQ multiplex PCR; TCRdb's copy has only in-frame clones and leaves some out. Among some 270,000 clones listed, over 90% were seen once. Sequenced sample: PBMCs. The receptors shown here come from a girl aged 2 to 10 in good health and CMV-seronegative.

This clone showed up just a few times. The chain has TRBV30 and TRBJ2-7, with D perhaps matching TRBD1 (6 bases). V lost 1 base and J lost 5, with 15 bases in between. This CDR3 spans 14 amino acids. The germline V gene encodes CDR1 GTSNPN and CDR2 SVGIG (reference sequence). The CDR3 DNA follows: TGTGCCTGGAGTGAAGGGACAATCCGTAACGAGCAGTACTTC. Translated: CAWSEGTIRNEQYF.

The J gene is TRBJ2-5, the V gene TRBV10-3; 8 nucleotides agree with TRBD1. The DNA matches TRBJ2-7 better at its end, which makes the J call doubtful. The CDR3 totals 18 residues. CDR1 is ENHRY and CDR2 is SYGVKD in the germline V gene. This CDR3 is CAISEFPSYRDRSYEQYF. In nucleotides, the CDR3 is TGTGCCATCAGTGAGTTCCCTTCTTACCGGGACAGGTCTTACGAGCAGTACTTC.

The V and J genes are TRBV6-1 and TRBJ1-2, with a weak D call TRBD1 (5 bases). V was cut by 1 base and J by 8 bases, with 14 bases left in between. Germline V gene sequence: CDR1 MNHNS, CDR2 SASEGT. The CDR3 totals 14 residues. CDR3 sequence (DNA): TGTGCCAGCAGTGAAGTAACAGGATTTGGAGGCTACACCTTC. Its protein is CASSEVTGFGGYTF.

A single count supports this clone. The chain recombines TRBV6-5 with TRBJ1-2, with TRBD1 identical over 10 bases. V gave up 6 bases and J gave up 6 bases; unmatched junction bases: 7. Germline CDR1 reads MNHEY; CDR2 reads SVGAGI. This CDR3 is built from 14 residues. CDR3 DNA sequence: TGTGCCAGCAGAAAGACAGGGGGCGCCCATGGCTACACCTTC. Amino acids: CASRKTGGAHGYTF.

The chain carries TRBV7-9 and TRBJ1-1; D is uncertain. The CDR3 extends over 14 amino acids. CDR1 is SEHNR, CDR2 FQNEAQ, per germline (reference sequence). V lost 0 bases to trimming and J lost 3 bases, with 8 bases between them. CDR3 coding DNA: TGTGCCAGCAGCTTAGCGGCATCTCACACTGAAGCTTTCTTT. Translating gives CASSLAASHTEAFF.

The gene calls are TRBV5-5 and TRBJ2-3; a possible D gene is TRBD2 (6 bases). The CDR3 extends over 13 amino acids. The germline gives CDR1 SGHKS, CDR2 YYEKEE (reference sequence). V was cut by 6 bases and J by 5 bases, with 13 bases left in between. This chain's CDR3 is CASNPLGGDTQYF. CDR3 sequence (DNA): TGTGCCAGCAACCCTCTGGGAGGAGATACGCAGTATTTT.

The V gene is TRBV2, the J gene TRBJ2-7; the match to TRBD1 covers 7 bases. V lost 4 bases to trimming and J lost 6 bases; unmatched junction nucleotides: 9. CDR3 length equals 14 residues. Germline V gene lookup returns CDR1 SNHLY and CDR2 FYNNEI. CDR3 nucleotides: TGTGCCAGCAGTGTCCCTCCCGGGACAGCCGAGCAGTACTTC. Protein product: CASSVPPGTAEQYF.

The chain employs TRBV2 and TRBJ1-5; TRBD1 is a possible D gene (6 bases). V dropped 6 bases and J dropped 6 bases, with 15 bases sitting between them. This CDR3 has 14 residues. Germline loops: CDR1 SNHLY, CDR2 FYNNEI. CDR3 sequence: CASRNQQGTQPQHF. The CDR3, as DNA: TGTGCCAGCAGAAACCAACAGGGAACTCAGCCCCAGCATTTT.

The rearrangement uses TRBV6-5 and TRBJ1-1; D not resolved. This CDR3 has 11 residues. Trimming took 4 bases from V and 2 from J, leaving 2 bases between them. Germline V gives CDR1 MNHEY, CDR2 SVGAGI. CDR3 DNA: TGTGCCAGCAGTTCTAACACTGAAGCTTTCTTT. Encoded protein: CASSSNTEAFF.

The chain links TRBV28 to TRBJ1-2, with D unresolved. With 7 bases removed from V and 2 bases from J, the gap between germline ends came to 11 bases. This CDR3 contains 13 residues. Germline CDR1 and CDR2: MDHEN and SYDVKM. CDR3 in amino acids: CASTIDTNYGYTF. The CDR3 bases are TGTGCCAGCACCATAGACACGAACTATGGCTACACCTTC.

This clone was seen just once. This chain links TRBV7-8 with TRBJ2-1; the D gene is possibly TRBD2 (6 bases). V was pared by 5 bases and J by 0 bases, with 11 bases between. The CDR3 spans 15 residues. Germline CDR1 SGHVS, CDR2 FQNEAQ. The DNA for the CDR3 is TGTGCCAGCAGCATCCGGGAGAGCTCCTACAATGAGCAGTTCTTC. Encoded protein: CASSIRESSYNEQFF. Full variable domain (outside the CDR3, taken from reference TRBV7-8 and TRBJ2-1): GAGVSQSPRYKVAKRGQDVALRCDPISGHVSLFWYQQALGQGPEFLTYFQNEAQLDKSGLPSDRFFAERPEGSVSTLKIQRTQQEDSAVYLCASSIRESSYNEQFFGPGTRLTVL.

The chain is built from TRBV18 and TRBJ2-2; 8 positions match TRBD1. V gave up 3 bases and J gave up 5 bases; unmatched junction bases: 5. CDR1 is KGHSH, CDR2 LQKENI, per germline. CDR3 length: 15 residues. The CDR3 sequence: CASSPPGQATGELFF. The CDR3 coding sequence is TGTGCCAGCTCACCGCCGGGACAGGCGACCGGGGAGCTGTTTTTT.

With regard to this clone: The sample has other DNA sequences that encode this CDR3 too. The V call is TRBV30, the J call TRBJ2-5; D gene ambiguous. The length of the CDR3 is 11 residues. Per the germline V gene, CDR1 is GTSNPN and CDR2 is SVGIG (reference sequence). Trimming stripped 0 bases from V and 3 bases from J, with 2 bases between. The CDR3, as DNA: TGTGCCTGGAGTGTTAAAGAGACCCAGTACTTC. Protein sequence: CAWSVKETQYF.

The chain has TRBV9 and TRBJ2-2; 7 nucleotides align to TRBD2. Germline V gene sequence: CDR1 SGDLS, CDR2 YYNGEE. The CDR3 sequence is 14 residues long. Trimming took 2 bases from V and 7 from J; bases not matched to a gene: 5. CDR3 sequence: CASSVSGFSGELFF. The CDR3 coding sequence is TGTGCCAGCAGCGTTAGCGGGTTTAGCGGGGAGCTGTTTTTT.

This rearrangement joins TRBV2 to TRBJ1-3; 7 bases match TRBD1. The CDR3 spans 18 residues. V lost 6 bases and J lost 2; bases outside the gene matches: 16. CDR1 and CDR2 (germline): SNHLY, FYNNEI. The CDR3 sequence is CASRVSRDSLGAGNTIYF. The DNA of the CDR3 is TGTGCCAGCAGAGTGTCCCGGGACAGTCTCGGTGCTGGAAACACCATATATTTT.

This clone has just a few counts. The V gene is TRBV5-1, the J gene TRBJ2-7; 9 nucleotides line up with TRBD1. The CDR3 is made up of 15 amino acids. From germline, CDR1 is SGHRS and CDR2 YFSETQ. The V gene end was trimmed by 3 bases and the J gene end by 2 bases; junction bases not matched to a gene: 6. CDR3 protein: CASSSAGQGAYEQYF. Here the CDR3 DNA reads TGCGCCAGCAGCTCCGCGGGACAGGGCGCCTACGAGCAGTACTTC.

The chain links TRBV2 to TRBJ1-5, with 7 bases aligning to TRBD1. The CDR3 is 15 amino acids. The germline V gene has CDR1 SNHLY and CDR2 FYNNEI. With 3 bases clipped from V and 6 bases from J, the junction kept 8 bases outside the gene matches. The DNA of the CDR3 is TGTGCCAGCAGTGATAGTACAGGGGCGGGTCAGCCCCAGCATTTT. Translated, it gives CASSDSTGAGQPQHF.

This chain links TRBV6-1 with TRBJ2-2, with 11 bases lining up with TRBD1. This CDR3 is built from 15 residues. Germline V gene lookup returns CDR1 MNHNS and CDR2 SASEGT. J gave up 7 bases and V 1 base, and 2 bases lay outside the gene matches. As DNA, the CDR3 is TGTGCCAGCAGTGAAGGGACAGGGGGCGGCGGGGAGCTGTTTTTT. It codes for CASSEGTGGGGELFF.

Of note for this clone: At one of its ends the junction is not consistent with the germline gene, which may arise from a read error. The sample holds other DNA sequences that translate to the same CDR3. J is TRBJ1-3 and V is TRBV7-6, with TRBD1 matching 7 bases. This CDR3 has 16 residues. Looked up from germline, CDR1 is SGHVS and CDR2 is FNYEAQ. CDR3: CASSFPGDSSGNTIYF. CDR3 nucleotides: TGTGCCAGCAGCTTCCCCGGGGACAGCTCTGGAAATACCATATATTTT. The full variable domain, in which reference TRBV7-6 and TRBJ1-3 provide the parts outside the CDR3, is GAGVSQSPRYKVTKRGQDVALRCDPISGHVSLYWYRQALGQGPEFLTYFNYEAQQDKSGLPNDRFSAERPEGSISTLTIQRTEQRDSAMYRCASSFPGDSSGNTIYFGEGSWLTVV.

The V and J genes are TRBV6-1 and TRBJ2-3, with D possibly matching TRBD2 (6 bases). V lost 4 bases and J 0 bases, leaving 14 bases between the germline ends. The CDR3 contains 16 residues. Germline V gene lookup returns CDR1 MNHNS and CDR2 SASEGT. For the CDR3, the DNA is TGTGCCAGCAGTGGAGGAACGGGGGTTAGCACAGATACGCAGTATTTT. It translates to CASSGGTGVSTDTQYF.

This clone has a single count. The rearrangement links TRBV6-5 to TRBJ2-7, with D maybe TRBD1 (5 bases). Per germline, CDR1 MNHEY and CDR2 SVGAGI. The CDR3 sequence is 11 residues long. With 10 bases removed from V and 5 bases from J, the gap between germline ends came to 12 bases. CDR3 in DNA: TGTGCCACCACCAGGGCGAACGAGCAGTACTTC. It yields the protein CATTRANEQYF.

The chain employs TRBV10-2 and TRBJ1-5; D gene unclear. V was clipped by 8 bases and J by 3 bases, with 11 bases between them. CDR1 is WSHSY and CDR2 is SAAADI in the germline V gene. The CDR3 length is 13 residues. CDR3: CASSDIPNQPQHF. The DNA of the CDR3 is TGCGCCAGCTCTGACATACCCAATCAGCCCCAGCATTTT.

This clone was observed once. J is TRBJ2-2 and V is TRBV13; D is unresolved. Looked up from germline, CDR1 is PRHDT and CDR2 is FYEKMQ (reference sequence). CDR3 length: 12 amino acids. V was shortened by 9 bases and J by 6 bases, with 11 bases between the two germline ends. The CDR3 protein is CARRPAAGELFF. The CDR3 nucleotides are TGTGCCAGGAGGCCGGCGGCCGGGGAGCTGTTTTTT. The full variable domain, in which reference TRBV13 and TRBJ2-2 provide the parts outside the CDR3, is AAGVIQSPRHLIKEKRETATLKCYPIPRHDTVYWYQQGPGQDPQFLISFYEKMQSDKGSIPDRFSAQQFSDYHSELNMSSLELGDSALYFCARRPAAGELFFGEGSRLTVL.